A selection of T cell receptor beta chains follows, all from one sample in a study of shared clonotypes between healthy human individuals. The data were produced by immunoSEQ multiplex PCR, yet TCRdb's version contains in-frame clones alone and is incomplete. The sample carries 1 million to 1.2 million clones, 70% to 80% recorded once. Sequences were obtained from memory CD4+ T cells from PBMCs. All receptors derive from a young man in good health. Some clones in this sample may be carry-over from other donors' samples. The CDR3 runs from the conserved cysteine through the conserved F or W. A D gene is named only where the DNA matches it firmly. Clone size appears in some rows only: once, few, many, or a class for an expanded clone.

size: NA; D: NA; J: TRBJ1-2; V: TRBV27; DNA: TGTGCCAGCAGTTTGCAGAGAGGCTATGGCTACACCTTC; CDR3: CASSLQRGYGYTF
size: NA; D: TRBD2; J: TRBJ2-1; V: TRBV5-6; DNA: TGTGCCAGCAGCTTCGAGGGACTAGCGGGAGAAGTGCAGTTCTTC; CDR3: CASSFEGLAGEVQFF
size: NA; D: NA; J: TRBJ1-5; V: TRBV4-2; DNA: TGTGCCAGCAGCCAGGATCTGAGACAGGACAATCAGCCCCAGCATTTT; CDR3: CASSQDLRQDNQPQHF
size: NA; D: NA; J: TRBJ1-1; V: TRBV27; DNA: TGTGCCAGCTCCCCGAATGGGTTGAACACTGAAGCTTTCTTT; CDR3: CASSPNGLNTEAFF
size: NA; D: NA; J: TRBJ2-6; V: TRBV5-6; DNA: TGTGCCAGCAGCTCTGGGGCCAACGTCCTGACTTTC; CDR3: CASSSGANVLTF
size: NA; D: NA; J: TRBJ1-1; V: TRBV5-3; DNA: TGTGCCAGAAGCTTGGGGATGGGACGGTGCCTCAACACTGAAGCTTTCTTT; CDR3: CARSLGMGRCLNTEAFF
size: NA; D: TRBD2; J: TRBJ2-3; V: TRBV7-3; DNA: TGTGCCAGCAGCTTATTAGGACTAGCGGGCCCTAGCACAGATACGCAGTATTTT; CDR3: CASSLLGLAGPSTDTQYF
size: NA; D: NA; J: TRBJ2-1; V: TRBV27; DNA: TGTGCCAGCAGTTTGTATACCCCCGGGACCCCTCACAATGAGCAGTTCTTC; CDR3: CASSLYTPGTPHNEQFF
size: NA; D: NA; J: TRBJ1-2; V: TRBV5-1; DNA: TGCGCCAGCAGCGCAAACGACCGGGACGGAGCATATGGCTACACCTTC; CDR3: CASSANDRDGAYGYTF
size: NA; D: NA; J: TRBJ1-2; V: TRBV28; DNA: TGTGCCAGCAGTTTAGCTCGTAGCGGCTACACCTTC; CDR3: CASSLARSGYTF
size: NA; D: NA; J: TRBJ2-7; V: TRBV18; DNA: TGTGCCAGCTCACCCACCCCTTTGAGGGCTTTCTACGAGCAGTACTTC; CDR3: CASSPTPLRAFYEQYF
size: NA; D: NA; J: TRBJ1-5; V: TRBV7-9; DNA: TGTGCCAGCAGCTTAGCAGCGGACCGCAATCAGCCCCAGCATTTT; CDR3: CASSLAADRNQPQHF
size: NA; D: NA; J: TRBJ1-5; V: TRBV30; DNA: TGTGCCTGGCAGGGAGTAGGTCAGCCCCAGCATTTT; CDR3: CAWQGVGQPQHF
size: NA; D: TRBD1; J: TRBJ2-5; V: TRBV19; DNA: TGTGCCAGTAAAGCCGACCCGACAGGGATGGGAGAGACCCAGTACTTC; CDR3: CASKADPTGMGETQYF
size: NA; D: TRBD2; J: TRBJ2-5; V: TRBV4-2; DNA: TGTGCCAGCAGCTCCCGCCGCGCGGGAGGGCCCGAGACCCAGTACTTC; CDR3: CASSSRRAGGPETQYF
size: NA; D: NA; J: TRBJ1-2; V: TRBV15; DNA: TGTGCCACCAGCAGAGAGAACTATGGCTACACCTTC; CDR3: CATSRENYGYTF
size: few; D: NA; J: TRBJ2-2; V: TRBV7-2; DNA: TGTGCCAGCAGCTTAGCGTTCACCGGGGAGCTGTTTTTT; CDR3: CASSLAFTGELFF
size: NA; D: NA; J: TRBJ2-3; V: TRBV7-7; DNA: TGTGCCAGCAGCCCGATGAACATCCCTACGCAGTATTTT; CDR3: CASSPMNIPTQYF
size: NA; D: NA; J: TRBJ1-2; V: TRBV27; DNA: TGTGCCAGCAGTTTATCGCTTCGTCATGCGGTCTCTGGCTACACCTTC; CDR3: CASSLSLRHAVSGYTF
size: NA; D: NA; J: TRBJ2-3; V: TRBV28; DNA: TGTGCCAGCAGTTCTAGGGCCTTCAGAGATACGCAGTATTTT; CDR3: CASSSRAFRDTQYF
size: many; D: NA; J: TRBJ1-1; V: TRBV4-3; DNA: TGCGCCAGCAGCCAAGATAACAGGGCAGGCACTGAAGCTTTCTTT; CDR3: CASSQDNRAGTEAFF
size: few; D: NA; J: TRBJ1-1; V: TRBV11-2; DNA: TGTGCCAGCAGCTTAAAGGGGTTCACGAACACTGAAGCTTTCTTT; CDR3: CASSLKGFTNTEAFF
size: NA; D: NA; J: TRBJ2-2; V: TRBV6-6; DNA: TGTGCCAGCAGTAGGGACACAGCGAACACCGGGGAGCTGTTTTTT; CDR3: CASSRDTANTGELFF
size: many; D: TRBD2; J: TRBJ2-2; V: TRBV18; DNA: TGTGCCAGCTCAATGGTGGCTAGCGGGACGAACACCGGGGAGCTGTTTTTT; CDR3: CASSMVASGTNTGELFF
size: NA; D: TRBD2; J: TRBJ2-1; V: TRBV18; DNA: TGTGCCAGCTCACCTAGGCCTCTCCTAGCGGCCCAAGGGTATGAGCAGTTCTTC; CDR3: CASSPRPLLAAQGYEQFF
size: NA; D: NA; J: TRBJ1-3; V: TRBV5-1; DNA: TGCGCCAGCAGCTTGAACTCCCACTCTGGAAACACCATATATTTT; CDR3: CASSLNSHSGNTIYF
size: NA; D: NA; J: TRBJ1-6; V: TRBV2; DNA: TGTGCCAGCAGGGACAGCCGATCACCCCTCCACTTT; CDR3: CASRDSRSPLHF
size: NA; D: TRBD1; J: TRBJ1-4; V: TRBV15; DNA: TGTGCCACCAGCAGAGATCGCACAGGGGGTAGGGAAAAACTGTTTTTT; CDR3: CATSRDRTGGREKLFF
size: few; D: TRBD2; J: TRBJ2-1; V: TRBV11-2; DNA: TGTGCCAGCAGCCGTCTAGCGGGAGTCCCCTACAATGAGCAGTTCTTC; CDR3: CASSRLAGVPYNEQFF
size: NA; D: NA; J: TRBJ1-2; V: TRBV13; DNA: TGTGCCAGCAGCTTAGAAACCTTTCTCTATGGCTACACCTTC; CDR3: CASSLETFLYGYTF
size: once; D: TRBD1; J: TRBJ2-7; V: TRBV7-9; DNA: TGTGCCAGCAGCTTAAGGGACAGGGACGAGCAGTACTTC; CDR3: CASSLRDRDEQYF